These T cell receptor beta chains were read from a single sample in a study of shared clonotypes between healthy human individuals. TCRdb keeps only in-frame clones here, not all; method: immunoSEQ multiplex PCR. The repertoire has about 820,000 clones, 80% to 95% of them found once; the top ten carry 24%. Sequencing used naive CD8+ T cells sorted from blood. The receptors stem from a man aged 25 to 40 in good health. The CDR3 runs from the conserved cysteine through the conserved F or W. D genes are given only for firm matches.

d_gene	v_gene	j_gene	CDR3aa
.	TRBV28	TRBJ2-5	CASSLLGETQYF
TRBD2	TRBV7-6	TRBJ2-2	CASSFRTSGSSGELFF
.	TRBV27	TRBJ2-5	CASSAYGQETQYF
TRBD2	TRBV19	TRBJ2-2	CASSPWTSGGTGELFF
TRBD2	TRBV6-1	TRBJ2-1	CASSEGLAGEATYNEQFF
TRBD2	TRBV27	TRBJ2-7	CASSFGLAGVYEQYF
.	TRBV11-3	TRBJ2-7	CASSSSNTGINYEQYF
.	TRBV29-1	TRBJ2-3	CSVEGPTPADTQYF
.	TRBV27	TRBJ1-1	CASSPLMNTEAFF
TRBD2	TRBV4-3	TRBJ2-5	CASSQDRTSGLWTQYF
.	TRBV4-1	TRBJ2-6	CASSHAGSGANVLTF
TRBD2	TRBV28	TRBJ2-1	CASSLSRLAGGPIDEQFF
.	TRBV18	TRBJ2-6	CASSPPSGPGANVLTF
TRBD2	TRBV14	TRBJ2-2	CASSMTSPNTGELFF
.	TRBV29-1	TRBJ1-4	CSVGAGNEKLFF
TRBD1	TRBV5-1	TRBJ1-2	CASSLNRGRLTTGGYTF
TRBD2	TRBV6-5	TRBJ2-3	CASSYSGTSGITQYF
.	TRBV14	TRBJ2-2	CASSPHTGELFF
TRBD1	TRBV4-1	TRBJ1-5	CASRDKTGHNQPQHF
TRBD1	TRBV5-1	TRBJ2-1	CASSQGQRNEQFF
.	TRBV19	TRBJ1-1	CASSIGRNTEAFF
TRBD2	TRBV27	TRBJ2-7	CASSLVAQGSGTYEQYF
TRBD1	TRBV13	TRBJ1-2	CASSLGLLGDRDSYGYTF
TRBD2	TRBV29-1	TRBJ2-1	CSVELGGLAGWLNEQFF
.	TRBV9	TRBJ1-3	CASSVALTASGNTIYF
TRBD1	TRBV6-1	TRBJ2-7	CASSEGWTGVEQYF
.	TRBV27	TRBJ2-5	CASSLKVGSTQYF
.	TRBV15	TRBJ1-1	CATSRGWGAGDTEAFF
TRBD1	TRBV7-9	TRBJ2-2	CASSSTGGESNTGELFF
.	TRBV23-1	TRBJ2-5	CASSQFLYQETQYF
.	TRBV27	TRBJ2-3	CASSLMDRTDTQYF
.	TRBV15	TRBJ2-1	CATSREDRAKQFF
.	TRBV11-3	TRBJ2-7	CASSLEGGTKSYEQYF
.	TRBV18	TRBJ2-1	CASSPPSGATQSSYNEQFF
.	TRBV29-1	TRBJ1-1	CSVEDFGGRAFF
.	TRBV6-6	TRBJ1-5	CASSYPGEQPQHF
TRBD1	TRBV7-9	TRBJ2-5	CASRSPTGGAGETQYF
TRBD1	TRBV7-9	TRBJ1-2	CASSSTGGSSYGYTF